Shown below are 28 T cell receptor beta chains from a single sample sequenced in a study of blood T cell repertoires in COVID-19. The repertoire was sequenced with immunoSEQ multiplex PCR; TCRdb's copy has only in-frame clones and lacks some. This sample has 200,000 to 300,000 clones, with about 93% found just once. The specimen sequenced was peripheral blood. These receptors originate from a man younger than 40 with COVID-19, enrolled during active disease.

The chain links TRBV29-1 to TRBJ1-1; D is uncertain. The CDR3 is 13 residues long. CDR1 and CDR2 (germline): SQVTM, ANQGSEA. V lost 8 bases, J lost 1 base, and 14 bases lay in between. DNA of the CDR3: TGCAGCTCAAAATGGGAGGAGAACACTGAAGCTTTCTTT. Amino acid sequence: CSSKWEENTEAFF.

This chain connects TRBV7-6 to TRBJ2-7; 12 nucleotides match TRBD1. V shed 0 bases and J 7 bases; nucleotides not matched to a gene: 7. The CDR3 has 16 amino acids. In germline, CDR1 is SGHVS, CDR2 FNYEAQ. Written as DNA, the CDR3 is TGTGCCAGCAGCTTAGCCGGGACAGGGGGCACCGCAGAGCAGTACTTC. Its protein is CASSLAGTGGTAEQYF. The full variable domain, completed using reference TRBV7-6 and TRBJ2-7, is GAGVSQSPRYKVTKRGQDVALRCDPISGHVSLYWYRQALGQGPEFLTYFNYEAQQDKSGLPNDRFSAERPEGSISTLTIQRTEQRDSAMYRCASSLAGTGGTAEQYFGPGTRLTVT.

This chain connects TRBV30 to TRBJ2-5; perhaps TRBD2 as D (5 bases). There are 13 residues in the CDR3. V lost 6 bases and J lost 1, with 12 bases in between. The germline gives CDR1 GTSNPN, CDR2 SVGIG (reference sequence). CDR3 nucleotides: TGTGCCTGTATAGTAGGGAGCCAAGAGACCCAGTACTTC. Translation: CACIVGSQETQYF.

The chain couples TRBV2 to TRBJ2-5, with TRBD2 matching 13 bases. Germline CDR1 and CDR2: SNHLY and FYNNEI. This CDR3 has 17 amino acids. V lost 2 bases to trimming and J lost 7 bases; unmatched junction nucleotides: 10. CDR3 DNA sequence: TGTGCCAGCAGTGAACGAAGGACTAGCGGGGGTGGTGGGACCCAGTACTTC. Translated: CASSERRTSGGGGTQYF.

The J gene is TRBJ1-2, the V gene TRBV6-5; 7 positions match TRBD1. There are 13 residues in the CDR3. Germline-derived CDR1 and CDR2 are MNHEY and SVGAGI. The trim removed 6 bases at V and 3 bases at J, leaving 4 bases unmatched. This chain's CDR3 is CASSAGTDYGYTF. Written as DNA, the CDR3 is TGTGCCAGCAGCGCCGGGACAGACTATGGCTACACCTTC.

The V and J genes are TRBV6-2 or TRBV6-3 and TRBJ1-1; D not resolved. V lost 2 bases to trimming and J lost 4 bases, with 17 bases between them. Germline CDR1 and CDR2: MNHEY and SVGEGT. The CDR3 spans 16 residues. CDR3 nucleotide sequence: TGTGCCAGCAGTTACACCACGGGAGGGCTGGGCACTGAAGCTTTCTTT. It encodes CASSYTTGGLGTEAFF.

The V gene is TRBV4-1, the J gene TRBJ1-1; D unclear. V was cut by 1 base and J by 13 bases, with 13 bases left in between. The CDR3 has 12 residues. The germline CDR1 and CDR2 sequences are MGHRA and YSYEKL. The CDR3, as DNA: TGCGCCAGCAGCCAAGTAGGACGGGCGGGTTTCTTT. It specifies CASSQVGRAGFF.

The gene calls are TRBV18 and TRBJ1-1; D is uncertain. Trimming shortened V by 1 base and J by 3 bases, and 6 bases separated the two germline ends. Germline V gene data show CDR1 as KGHSH and CDR2 as LQKENI. The CDR3 covers 13 residues. CDR3 sequence reads: CASSPLRDTEAFF. The CDR3 region has the DNA TGTGCCAGCTCACCACTCCGGGACACTGAAGCTTTCTTT.

This chain connects TRBV3-1 (or the pseudogene TRBV3-2) to TRBJ1-4, with a possible D match to TRBD1 (6 bases). Trimming removed 8 bases at V and 5 bases at J, with 9 bases between. There are 12 residues in the CDR3. Germline CDR1 reads LGHDT; CDR2 reads YNNKEL (reference sequence). The CDR3 DNA sequence: TGTGCCAGCTCTACAGGGAATGAAAAACTGTTTTTT. It translates to CASSTGNEKLFF.

V usage is TRBV10-3 and J usage is TRBJ2-7; no firm D call. This CDR3 is 15 amino acids long. V gave up 0 bases and J gave up 5 bases, with 14 bases separating them. CDR1 is ENHRY, CDR2 SYGVKD, per germline. The CDR3 region has the DNA TGTGCCATCAGTGAGTCGAGTCAGGCAGCAAACGAGCAGTACTTC. The encoded protein is CAISESSQAANEQYF.

The chain has TRBV6-4 and TRBJ1-6; 11 bases fit TRBD1. V lost 3 bases to trimming and J lost 10 bases; unmatched junction nucleotides: 2. The CDR3 is 14 amino acids. CDR1 is MRHNA, CDR2 SNTAGT, per germline. The CDR3: CASSEGQGASPLHF. CDR3 DNA sequence: TGTGCCAGCAGTGAAGGACAGGGGGCCTCACCCCTCCACTTT.

This clone was detected once. The J gene is TRBJ2-2, the V gene TRBV18, with 7 bases lining up with TRBD1. J gave up 8 bases and V 3 bases, and 15 bases lay outside the gene matches. The CDR3 spans 17 residues. Germline V gene lookup returns CDR1 KGHSH and CDR2 LQKENI. CDR3 nucleotides: TGTGCCAGCTCACCCCCGGGACAGTCCACTCATCAAGGGGAGCTGTTTTTT. Translated: CASSPPGQSTHQGELFF.

The genes are TRBV6-5 and TRBJ1-1, with 10 bases identical to TRBD1. Germline lookup yields CDR1 MNHEY and CDR2 SVGAGI. The CDR3 length is 15 residues. The J segment lost 1 base and the V segment lost 6 bases, leaving 5 bases of the junction unmatched. The CDR3 coding sequence is TGTGCCAGCAGCGGACAGGGGGGCAGGAACACTGAAGCTTTCTTT. Translated: CASSGQGGRNTEAFF.

This chain connects TRBV14 to TRBJ1-2, with D possibly TRBD1 on 6 matching bases. Germline assignment: CDR1 SGHDN and CDR2 FVKESK. The CDR3 sequence is 13 residues long. V lost 1 base and J 7 bases, leaving 10 bases between the germline ends. DNA for the CDR3: TGTGCCAGCAGCCAAGGAATGGGGGCTGGCTACACCTTC. Translation gives CASSQGMGAGYTF.

This clone was seen just once. J is TRBJ2-5 and V is TRBV7-2; the D gene is possibly TRBD1 (5 bases). The V gene's germline CDR1 is SGHTA and CDR2 FQGNSA. Trimming removed 1 base from V and 5 bases from J, with 8 bases in between. This CDR3 spans 13 amino acids. CDR3 residues: CASSLGRAETQYF. The CDR3 coding sequence is TGTGCCAGCAGCTTAGGCAGGGCCGAGACCCAGTACTTC.

The V and J genes are TRBV4-2 and TRBJ1-5; D possibly corresponds to TRBD1 (6 bases). The V gene's germline CDR1 is LGHNA and CDR2 YNFKEQ. V dropped 0 bases and J dropped 0 bases, with 9 bases sitting between them. There are 16 residues in the CDR3. Here the CDR3 DNA reads TGTGCCAGCAGCCAAGATGAGGGGGATAGCAATCAGCCCCAGCATTTT. This encodes CASSQDEGDSNQPQHF.

The chain links TRBV6-5 to TRBJ1-2; D not resolved. Germline CDR1 is MNHEY and CDR2 is SVGAGI. The CDR3 extends over 16 amino acids. Trimming stripped 0 bases from V and 4 bases from J, with 15 bases between. In DNA, the CDR3 is TGTGCCAGCAGTTACTCGTTTCGCGGATCCAGCTATGGCTACACCTTC. Amino acids: CASSYSFRGSSYGYTF.

The rearrangement uses TRBV15 and TRBJ1-1; D is undetermined. The CDR3 totals 14 residues. From germline, CDR1 is LNHNV and CDR2 YYDKDF (reference sequence). V was shortened by 0 bases and J by 2 bases, with 7 bases between the two germline ends. The CDR3 sequence: CATSRETANTEAFF. CDR3 nucleotide sequence: TGTGCCACCAGCAGAGAAACAGCAAACACTGAAGCTTTCTTT.

The chain is built from TRBV12-3 or TRBV12-4 and TRBJ1-1, with TRBD1 matching over 7 bases. With V trimmed by 9 bases and J by 4 bases, 5 bases remained unmatched. This CDR3 has 12 residues. CDR3 protein: CASKGGPTEAFF. The CDR3, as DNA: TGTGCCAGTAAAGGGGGCCCCACTGAAGCTTTCTTT.

The gene calls are TRBV11-2 and TRBJ2-1; TRBD2 agrees at 10 bases. The CDR3 has 16 amino acids. V lost 3 bases and J lost 9; bases outside the gene matches: 11. The V gene's germline CDR1 is SGHAT and CDR2 FQNNGV. CDR3 in DNA: TGTGCCAGCAGCTTCCCCAGCGGGGGGGCCTATATTGAGCAGTTCTTC. As protein: CASSFPSGGAYIEQFF.

Here the CDR3 reads CASSPTTSGSTGELFF. In DNA, the CDR3 is TGCGCCAGCAGCCCGACGACTAGCGGAAGCACCGGGGAGCTGTTTTTT. The V call is TRBV5-1, the J call TRBJ2-2; 9 positions match TRBD2. CDR1 and CDR2 (germline): SGHRS, YFSETQ. The CDR3 is 16 amino acids. The V segment lost 4 bases and the J segment 4 bases; nucleotides outside the gene matches: 8. Filled out from reference TRBV5-1 and TRBJ2-2, the complete variable domain reads KAGVTQTPRYLIKTRGQQVTLSCSPISGHRSVSWYQQTPGQGLQFLFEYFSETQRNKGNFPGRFSGRQFSNSRSEMNVSTLELGDSALYLCASSPTTSGSTGELFFGEGSRLTVL.

The V and J genes are TRBV4-1 and TRBJ2-3, with TRBD2 matching over 12 bases. Trimming cost V 5 bases and J 4 bases; bases outside gene matches: 4. The CDR3 length is 15 residues. Germline CDR1 reads MGHRA; CDR2 reads YSYEKL. DNA for the CDR3: TGCGCCAGCAGCGTACTAGCGGGGGGAGCAGATACGCAGTATTTT. Its protein is CASSVLAGGADTQYF.

V usage is TRBV27 and J usage is TRBJ1-6, with D possibly matching TRBD1 (5 bases). CDR3 size: 14 residues. Per germline, CDR1 MNHEY and CDR2 SMNVEV (reference sequence). Trimming took off 2 bases at V and 14 bases at J, with 16 bases between the two ends. CDR3 loop: CASSLLQGLRTLHF. The CDR3 DNA follows: TGTGCCAGCAGTTTACTTCAGGGTTTGAGGACCCTCCACTTT.

V and J are TRBV18 and TRBJ1-5; TRBD1 agrees at 11 bases. The CDR3 totals 15 residues. V dropped 3 bases and J dropped 2; count of bases not matched to a gene: 0. CDR1 and CDR2 from the germline V gene are KGHSH and LQKENI. The CDR3 loop is CASSPGQGGNQPQHF. CDR3 nucleotide sequence: TGTGCCAGCTCACCGGGACAGGGGGGCAATCAGCCCCAGCATTTT.

The rearrangement joins TRBV7-7 to TRBJ2-1, with 12 bases aligning to TRBD2. CDR3 length equals 17 residues. V was clipped by 5 bases and J by 2 bases; unmatched bases: 7. The V gene's germline CDR1 is SSHAT and CDR2 FNYEAQ (reference sequence). The CDR3: CASSRLTSGGTYNEQFF. CDR3 DNA: TGTGCCAGCAGCCGCCTGACTAGCGGGGGTACCTACAATGAGCAGTTCTTC.

This sequence joins TRBV9 and TRBJ2-7, with 11 bases that match TRBD2. Germline loops: CDR1 SGDLS, CDR2 YYNGEE. The length of the CDR3 is 16 residues. With 0 bases clipped from V and 1 base from J, the junction kept 3 bases outside the gene matches. For the CDR3, the DNA is TGTGCCAGCAGCGTAGACCCTAGCGGGGGGTCCTACGAGCAGTACTTC. Translation: CASSVDPSGGSYEQYF.

The chain recombines TRBV6-5 with TRBJ1-1; 7 bases agree with TRBD1. With 5 bases clipped from V and 14 bases from J, the junction kept 20 bases outside the gene matches. Per germline, CDR1 MNHEY and CDR2 SVGAGI. CDR3 size: 15 residues. DNA of the CDR3: TGTGCCAGCAGTCCCACTCAGGGGGTCCGGGTTAGTGAGTTCTTT. Translated, it gives CASSPTQGVRVSEFF.

The rearrangement joins TRBV24-1 to TRBJ2-1; D gene unclear. The germline V gene has CDR1 KGHDR and CDR2 SFDVKD. V lost 4 bases to trimming and J lost 8 bases, with 8 bases between them. This CDR3 is 12 amino acids long. In nucleotides, the CDR3 is TGTGCCACCAGTGAGCGAAGCCATGAGCAGTTCTTC. Encoded protein: CATSERSHEQFF.